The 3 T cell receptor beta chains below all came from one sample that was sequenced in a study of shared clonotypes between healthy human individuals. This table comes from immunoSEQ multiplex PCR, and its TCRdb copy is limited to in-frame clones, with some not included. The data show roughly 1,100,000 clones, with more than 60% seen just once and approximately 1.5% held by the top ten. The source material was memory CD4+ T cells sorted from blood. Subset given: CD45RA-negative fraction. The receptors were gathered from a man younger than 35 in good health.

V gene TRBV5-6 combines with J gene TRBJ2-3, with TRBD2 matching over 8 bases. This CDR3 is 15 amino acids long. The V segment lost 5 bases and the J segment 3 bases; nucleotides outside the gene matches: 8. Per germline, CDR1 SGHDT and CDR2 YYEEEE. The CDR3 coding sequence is TGTGCCAGCAGGGGCACGGGACTAGGAACAGATACGCAGTATTTT. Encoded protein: CASRGTGLGTDTQYF. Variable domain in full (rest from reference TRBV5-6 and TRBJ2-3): DAGVTQSPTHLIKTRGQQVTLRCSPKSGHDTVSWYQQALGQGPQFIFQYYEEEERQRGNFPDRFSGHQFPNYSSELNVNALLLGDSALYLCASRGTGLGTDTQYFGPGTRLTVL.

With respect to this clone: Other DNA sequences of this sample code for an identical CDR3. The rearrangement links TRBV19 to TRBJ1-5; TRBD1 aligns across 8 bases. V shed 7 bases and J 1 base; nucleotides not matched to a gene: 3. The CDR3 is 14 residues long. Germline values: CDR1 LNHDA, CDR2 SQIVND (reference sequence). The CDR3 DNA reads TGTGCCAGTAAGGACAGGGCAAGCAATCAGCCCCAGCATTTT. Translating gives CASKDRASNQPQHF. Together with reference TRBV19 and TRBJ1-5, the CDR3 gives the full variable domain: DGGITQSPKYLFRKEGQNVTLSCEQNLNHDAMYWYRQDPGQGLRLIYYSQIVNDFQKGDIAEGYSVSREKKESFPLTVTSAQKNPTAFYLCASKDRASNQPQHFGDGTRLSIL.

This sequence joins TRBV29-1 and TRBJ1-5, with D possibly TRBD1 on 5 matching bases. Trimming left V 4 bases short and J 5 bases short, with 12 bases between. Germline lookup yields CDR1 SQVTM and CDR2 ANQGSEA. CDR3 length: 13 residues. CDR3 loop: CSVGGDGYQPQHF. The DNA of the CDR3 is TGCAGCGTTGGGGGGGACGGTTATCAGCCCCAGCATTTT. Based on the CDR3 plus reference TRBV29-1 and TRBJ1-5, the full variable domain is SAVISQKPSRDICQRGTSLTIQCQVDSQVTMMFWYRQQPGQSLTLIATANQGSEATYESGFVIDKFPISRPNLTFSTLTVSNMSPEDSSIYLCSVGGDGYQPQHFGDGTRLSIL.